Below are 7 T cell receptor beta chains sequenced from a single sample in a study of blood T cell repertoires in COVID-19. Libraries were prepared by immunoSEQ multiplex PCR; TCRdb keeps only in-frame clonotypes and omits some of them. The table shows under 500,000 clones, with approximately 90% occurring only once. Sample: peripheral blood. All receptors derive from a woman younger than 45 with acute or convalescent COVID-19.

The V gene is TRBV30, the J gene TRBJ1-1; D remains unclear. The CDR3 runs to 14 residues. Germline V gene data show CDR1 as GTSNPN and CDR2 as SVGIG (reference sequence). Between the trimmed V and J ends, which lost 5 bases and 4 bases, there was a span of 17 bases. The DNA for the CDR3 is TGTGCCTGGGCCGGAGGGCGGCAGATCACTGAAGCTTTCTTT. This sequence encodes CAWAGGRQITEAFF.

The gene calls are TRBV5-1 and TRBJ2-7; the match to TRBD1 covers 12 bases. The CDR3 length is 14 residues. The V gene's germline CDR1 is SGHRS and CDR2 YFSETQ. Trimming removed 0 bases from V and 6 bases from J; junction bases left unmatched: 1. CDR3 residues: CASSLGDRGLEQYF. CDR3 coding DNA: TGCGCCAGCAGCTTGGGGGACAGGGGGCTCGAGCAGTACTTC.

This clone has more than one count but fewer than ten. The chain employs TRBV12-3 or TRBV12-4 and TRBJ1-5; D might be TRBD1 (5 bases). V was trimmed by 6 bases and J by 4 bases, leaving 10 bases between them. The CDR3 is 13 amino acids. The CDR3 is CASSTGLNQPQHF. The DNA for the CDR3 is TGTGCCAGCAGCACGGGACTGAATCAGCCCCAGCATTTT.

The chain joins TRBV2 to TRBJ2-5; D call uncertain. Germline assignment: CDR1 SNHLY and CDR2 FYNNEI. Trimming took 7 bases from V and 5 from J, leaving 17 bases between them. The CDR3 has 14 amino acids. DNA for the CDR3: TGTGCCAGCAAAGAAGTAGTGGCGGAGGAGACCCAGTACTTC. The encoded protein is CASKEVVAEETQYF.

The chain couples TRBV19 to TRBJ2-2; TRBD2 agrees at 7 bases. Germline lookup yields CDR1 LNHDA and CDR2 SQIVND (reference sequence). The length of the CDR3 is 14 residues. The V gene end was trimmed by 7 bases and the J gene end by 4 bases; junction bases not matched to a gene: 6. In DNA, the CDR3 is TGTGCCAGTAATGGGGGGGTCGGCACCGGGGAGCTGTTTTTT. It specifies CASNGGVGTGELFF.

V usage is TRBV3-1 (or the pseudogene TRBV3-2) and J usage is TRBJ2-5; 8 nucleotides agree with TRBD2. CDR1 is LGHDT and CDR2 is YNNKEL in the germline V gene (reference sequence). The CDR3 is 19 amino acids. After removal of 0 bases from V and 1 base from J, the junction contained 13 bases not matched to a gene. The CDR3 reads CASSQDGTGGPEPQETQYF. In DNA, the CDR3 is TGTGCCAGCAGCCAAGATGGGACGGGGGGGCCTGAACCCCAAGAGACCCAGTACTTC.

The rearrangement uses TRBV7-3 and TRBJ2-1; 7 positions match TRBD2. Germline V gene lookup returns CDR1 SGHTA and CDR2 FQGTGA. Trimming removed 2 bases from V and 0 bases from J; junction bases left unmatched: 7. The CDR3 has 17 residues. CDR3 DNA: TGTGCCAGCAGCTTAGGGTTACGCGGGGGCTCCTACAATGAGCAGTTCTTC. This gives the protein CASSLGLRGGSYNEQFF.